Sequencing of this T cell receptor (beta chain) was carried out in a study of blood T cell repertoires in COVID-19. Study at large: Acute and convalescent COVID-19 specimens originated in the United States, Italy and Spain. The analysed material was cDNA or gDNA that came from T cells, B-cell-depleted T cells, or PBMCs.

As originally analysed: Estimation of nucleated cell counts relied on the amplification of reference gene primers. TCRdb keeps only in-frame clones here, not all; method: immunoSEQ multiplex PCR. The V and J calls and clone size are taken from that table; D and trimming were inferred from the DNA. Found here are 110,000 to 150,000 clones, around 81% of them singletons; the top ten hold roughly 5.3%. In germline, CDR1 is KGHDR, CDR2 SFDVKD. The CDR3 consists of 15 residues. V lost 6 bases to trimming and J lost 6 bases, with 18 bases between them. The rearrangement joins TRBV24-1 to TRBJ2-3; perhaps TRBD1 as D (6 bases). Sequenced material: peripheral blood. The source of this sequence is a woman in her forties or fifties with acute or convalescent COVID-19. CDR3 residues: CATSYRQGLRDTQYF. The CDR3 nucleotides read TGTGCCACCAGTTACCGGCAGGGGCTAAGGGATACGCAGTATTTT.